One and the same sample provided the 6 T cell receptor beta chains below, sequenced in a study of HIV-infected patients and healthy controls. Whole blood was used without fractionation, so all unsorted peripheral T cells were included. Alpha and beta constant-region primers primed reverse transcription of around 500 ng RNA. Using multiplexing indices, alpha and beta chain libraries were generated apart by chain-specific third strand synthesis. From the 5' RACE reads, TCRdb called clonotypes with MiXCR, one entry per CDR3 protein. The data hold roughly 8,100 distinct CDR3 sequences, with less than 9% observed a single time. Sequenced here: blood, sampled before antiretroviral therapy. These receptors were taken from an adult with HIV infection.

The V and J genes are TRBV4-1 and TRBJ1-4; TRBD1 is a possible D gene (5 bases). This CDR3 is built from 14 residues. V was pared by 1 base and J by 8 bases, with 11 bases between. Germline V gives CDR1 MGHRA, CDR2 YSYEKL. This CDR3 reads CASSQAGRGEKLFF. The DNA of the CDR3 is TGCGCCAGCAGCCAAGCGGGAAGGGGAGAAAAACTGTTTTTT.

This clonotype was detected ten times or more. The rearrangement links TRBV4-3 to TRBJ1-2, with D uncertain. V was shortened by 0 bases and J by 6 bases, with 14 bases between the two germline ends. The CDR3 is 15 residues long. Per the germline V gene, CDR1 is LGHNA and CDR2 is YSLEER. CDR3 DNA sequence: TGCGCCAGCAGCCAAGATTGGACCGCCCAGGATGGCTACACCTTC. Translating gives CASSQDWTAQDGYTF.

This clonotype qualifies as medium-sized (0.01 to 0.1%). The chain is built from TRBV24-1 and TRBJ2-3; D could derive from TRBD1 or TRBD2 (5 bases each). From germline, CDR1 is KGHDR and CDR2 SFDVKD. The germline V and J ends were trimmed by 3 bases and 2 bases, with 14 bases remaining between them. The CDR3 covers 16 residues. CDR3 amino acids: CATSDPARDPTDTQYF. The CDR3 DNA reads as TGTGCCACCAGTGATCCCGCGAGGGACCCCACAGATACGCAGTATTTT.

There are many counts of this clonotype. CDR3 residues: CASSSPASGTSYEQYF. The CDR3 nucleotides are TGTGCCAGCAGTTCCCCGGCTAGCGGGACTTCCTACGAGCAGTACTTC. The gene calls are TRBV6-2 or TRBV6-3 and TRBJ2-7; TRBD2 matches at 9 bases. The germline V gene has CDR1 MNHEY and CDR2 SVGEGT. The CDR3 runs to 16 residues. With V trimmed by 4 bases and J by 1 base, 8 bases remained unmatched.

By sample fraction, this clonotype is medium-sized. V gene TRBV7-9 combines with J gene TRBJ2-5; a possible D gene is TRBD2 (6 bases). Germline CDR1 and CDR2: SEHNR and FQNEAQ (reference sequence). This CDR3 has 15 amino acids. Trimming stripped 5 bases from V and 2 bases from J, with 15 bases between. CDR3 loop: CASSTVAGPQETQYF. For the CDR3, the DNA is TGTGCCAGCAGCACAGTGGCGGGACCTCAAGAGACCCAGTACTTC.

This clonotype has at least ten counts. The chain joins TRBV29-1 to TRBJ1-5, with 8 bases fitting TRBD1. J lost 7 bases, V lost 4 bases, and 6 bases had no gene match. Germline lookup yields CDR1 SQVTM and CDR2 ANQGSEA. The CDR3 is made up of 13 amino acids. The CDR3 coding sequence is TGCAGCGTTGCTGGACAGGGAGAGCAGCCCCAGCATTTT. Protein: CSVAGQGEQPQHF.